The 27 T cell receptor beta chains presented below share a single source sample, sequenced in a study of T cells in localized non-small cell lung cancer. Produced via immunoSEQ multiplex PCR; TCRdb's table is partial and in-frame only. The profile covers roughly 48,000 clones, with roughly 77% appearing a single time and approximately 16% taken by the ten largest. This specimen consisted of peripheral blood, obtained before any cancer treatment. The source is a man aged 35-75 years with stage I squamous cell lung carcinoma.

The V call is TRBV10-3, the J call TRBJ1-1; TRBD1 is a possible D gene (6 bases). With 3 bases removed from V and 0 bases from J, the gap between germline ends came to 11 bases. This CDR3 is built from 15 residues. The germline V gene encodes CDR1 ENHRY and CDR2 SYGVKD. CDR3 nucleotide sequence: TGTGCCATCAGTGACCCTAGGACAGTGAACACTGAAGCTTTCTTT. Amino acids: CAISDPRTVNTEAFF.

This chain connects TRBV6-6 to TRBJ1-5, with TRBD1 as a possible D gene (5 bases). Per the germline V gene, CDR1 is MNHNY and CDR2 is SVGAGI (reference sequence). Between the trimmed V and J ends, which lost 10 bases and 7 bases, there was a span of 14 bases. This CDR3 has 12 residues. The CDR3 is CAIRDSGQPQHF. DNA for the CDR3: TGTGCCATCCGAGACAGTGGGCAGCCCCAGCATTTT.

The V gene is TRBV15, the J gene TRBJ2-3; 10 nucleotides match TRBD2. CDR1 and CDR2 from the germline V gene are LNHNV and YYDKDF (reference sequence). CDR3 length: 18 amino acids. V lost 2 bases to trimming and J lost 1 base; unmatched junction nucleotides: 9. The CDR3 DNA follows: TGTGCCACCAGCAGATTAGCGGGGGGCCCCGTGGGCACAGATACGCAGTATTTT. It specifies CATSRLAGGPVGTDTQYF.

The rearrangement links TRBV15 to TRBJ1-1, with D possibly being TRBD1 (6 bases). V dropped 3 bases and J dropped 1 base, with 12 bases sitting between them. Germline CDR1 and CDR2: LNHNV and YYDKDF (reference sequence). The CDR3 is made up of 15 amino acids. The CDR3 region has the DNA TGTGCCACCAGCAGGCGAGGGGGTCGGAACACTGAAGCTTTCTTT. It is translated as CATSRRGGRNTEAFF. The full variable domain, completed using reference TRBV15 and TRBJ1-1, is DAMVIQNPRYQVTQFGKPVTLSCSQTLNHNVMYWYQQKSSQAPKLLFHYYDKDFNNEADTPDNFQSRRPNTSFCFLDIRSPGLGDTAMYLCATSRRGGRNTEAFFGQGTRLTVV.

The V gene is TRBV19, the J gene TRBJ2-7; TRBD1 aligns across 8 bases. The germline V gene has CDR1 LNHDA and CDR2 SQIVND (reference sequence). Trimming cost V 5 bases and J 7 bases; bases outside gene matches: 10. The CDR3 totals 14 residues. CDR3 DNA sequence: TGTGCCAGTAGTGCCGGGACAGGTTCAGTAGAGCAGTACTTC. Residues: CASSAGTGSVEQYF.

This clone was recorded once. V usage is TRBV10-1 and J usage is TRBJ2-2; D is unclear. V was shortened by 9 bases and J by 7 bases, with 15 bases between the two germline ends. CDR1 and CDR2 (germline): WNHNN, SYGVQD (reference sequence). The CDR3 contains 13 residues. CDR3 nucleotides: TGCGCCAGACACTCGAACACCCGCGGGGAGCTGTTTTTT. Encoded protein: CARHSNTRGELFF.

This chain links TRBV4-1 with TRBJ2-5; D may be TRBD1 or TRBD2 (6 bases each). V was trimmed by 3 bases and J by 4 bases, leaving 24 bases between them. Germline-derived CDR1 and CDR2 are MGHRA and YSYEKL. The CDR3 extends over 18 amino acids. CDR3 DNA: TGCGCCAGCAGCCAGTCCTCCCTTGGAGGGGGAGTGGGAGAGACCCAGTACTTC. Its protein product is CASSQSSLGGGVGETQYF.

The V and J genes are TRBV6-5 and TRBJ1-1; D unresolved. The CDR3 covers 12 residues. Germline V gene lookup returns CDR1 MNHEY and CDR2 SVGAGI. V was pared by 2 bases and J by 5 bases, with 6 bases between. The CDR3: CASSYAGTEAFF. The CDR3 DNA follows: TGTGCCAGCAGTTACGCGGGGACTGAAGCTTTCTTT.

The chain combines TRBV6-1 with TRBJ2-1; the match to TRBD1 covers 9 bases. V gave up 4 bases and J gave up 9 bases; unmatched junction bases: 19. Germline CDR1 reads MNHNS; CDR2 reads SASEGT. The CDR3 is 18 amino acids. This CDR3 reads CASSGSGSGQGTQGEQFF. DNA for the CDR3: TGTGCCAGCAGTGGCAGCGGGTCCGGACAGGGGACCCAGGGTGAGCAGTTCTTC.

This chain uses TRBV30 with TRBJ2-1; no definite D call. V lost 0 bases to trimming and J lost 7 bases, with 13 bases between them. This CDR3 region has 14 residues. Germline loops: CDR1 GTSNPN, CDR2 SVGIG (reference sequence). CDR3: CAWSVEAWGNEQFF. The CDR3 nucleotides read TGTGCCTGGAGTGTAGAAGCGTGGGGTAATGAGCAGTTCTTC.

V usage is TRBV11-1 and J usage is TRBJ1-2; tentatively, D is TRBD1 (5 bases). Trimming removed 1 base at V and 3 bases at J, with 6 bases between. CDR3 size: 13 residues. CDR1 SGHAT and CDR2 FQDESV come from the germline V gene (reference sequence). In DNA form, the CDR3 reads TGTGCCAGCAGCTTAGAACAGGACTATGGCTACACCTTC. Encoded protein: CASSLEQDYGYTF.

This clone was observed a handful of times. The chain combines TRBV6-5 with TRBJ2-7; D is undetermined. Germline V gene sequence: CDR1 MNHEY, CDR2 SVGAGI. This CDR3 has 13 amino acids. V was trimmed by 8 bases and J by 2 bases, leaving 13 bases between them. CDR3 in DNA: TGTGCCAGCGCTAGTCTGGCGACCTACGAGCAGTACTTC. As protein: CASASLATYEQYF.

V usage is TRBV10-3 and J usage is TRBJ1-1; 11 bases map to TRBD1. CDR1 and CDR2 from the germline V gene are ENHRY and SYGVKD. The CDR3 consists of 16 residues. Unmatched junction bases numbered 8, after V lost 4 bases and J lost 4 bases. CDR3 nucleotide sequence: TGTGCCATCAGTGTAGGGGACAGGGGGAGTAGCACTGAAGCTTTCTTT. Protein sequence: CAISVGDRGSSTEAFF.

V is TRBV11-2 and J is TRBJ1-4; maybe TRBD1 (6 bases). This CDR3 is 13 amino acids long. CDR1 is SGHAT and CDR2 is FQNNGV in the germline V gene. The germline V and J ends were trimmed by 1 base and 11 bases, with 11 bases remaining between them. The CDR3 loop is CASSLGTDLKLFF. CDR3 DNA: TGTGCCAGCAGCTTAGGGACAGACCTTAAACTGTTTTTT. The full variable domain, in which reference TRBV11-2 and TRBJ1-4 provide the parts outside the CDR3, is EAGVAQSPRYKIIEKRQSVAFWCNPISGHATLYWYQQILGQGPKLLIQFQNNGVVDDSQLPKDRFSAERLKGVDSTLKIQPAKLEDSAVYLCASSLGTDLKLFFGSGTQLSVL.

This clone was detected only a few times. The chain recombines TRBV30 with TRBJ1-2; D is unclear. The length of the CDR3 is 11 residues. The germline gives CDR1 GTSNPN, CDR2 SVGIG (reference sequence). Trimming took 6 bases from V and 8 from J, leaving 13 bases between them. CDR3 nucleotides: TGTGCCTGCCCGTATCTTATGGGCTACACCTTC. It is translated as CACPYLMGYTF.

The CDR3 nucleotides are TGCGCCAGCAGTTGGGGCGATTATGAGGGAAAAGAGACCCAGTACTTC. Encoded protein: CASSWGDYEGKETQYF. V and J are TRBV5-1 and TRBJ2-5; either TRBD1 or TRBD2 may fit D (5 bases each). The CDR3 runs 16 residues. Germline assignment: CDR1 SGHRS and CDR2 YFSETQ. V was trimmed by 5 bases and J by 3 bases, leaving 20 bases between them.

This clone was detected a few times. The chain's CDR3 is CASSQDRVSEQYF. As DNA, the CDR3 is TGCGCCAGCAGCCAAGATCGCGTATCCGAGCAGTACTTC. The V and J genes are TRBV4-1 and TRBJ2-7; D is unresolved. CDR3 length: 13 residues. V lost 0 bases to trimming and J lost 6 bases, with 9 bases between them. CDR1 is MGHRA and CDR2 is YSYEKL in the germline V gene.

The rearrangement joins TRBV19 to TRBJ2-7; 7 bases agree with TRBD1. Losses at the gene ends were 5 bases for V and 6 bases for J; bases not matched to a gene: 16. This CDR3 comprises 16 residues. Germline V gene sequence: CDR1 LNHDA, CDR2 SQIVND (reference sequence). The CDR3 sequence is CASSSPSGTAGFEQYF. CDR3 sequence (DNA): TGTGCCAGTAGTTCCCCCTCCGGGACAGCCGGTTTCGAGCAGTACTTC. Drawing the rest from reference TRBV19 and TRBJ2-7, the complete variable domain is DGGITQSPKYLFRKEGQNVTLSCEQNLNHDAMYWYRQDPGQGLRLIYYSQIVNDFQKGDIAEGYSVSREKKESFPLTVTSAQKNPTAFYLCASSSPSGTAGFEQYFGPGTRLTVT.

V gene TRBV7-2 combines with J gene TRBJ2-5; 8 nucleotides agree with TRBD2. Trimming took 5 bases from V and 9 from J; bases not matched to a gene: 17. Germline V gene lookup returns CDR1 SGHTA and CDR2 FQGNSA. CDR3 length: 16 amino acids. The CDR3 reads CASSANSGTSRGAQYF. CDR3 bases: TGTGCCAGCAGCGCGAATTCCGGGACCTCGCGGGGGGCCCAGTACTTC.

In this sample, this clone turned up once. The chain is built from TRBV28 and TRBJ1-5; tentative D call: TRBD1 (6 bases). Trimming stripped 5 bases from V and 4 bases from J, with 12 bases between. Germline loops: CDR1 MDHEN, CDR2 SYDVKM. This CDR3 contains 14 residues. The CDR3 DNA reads TGTGCCAGCAGTAGTCTAGACAGGAATCAGCCCCAGCATTTT. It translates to CASSSLDRNQPQHF.

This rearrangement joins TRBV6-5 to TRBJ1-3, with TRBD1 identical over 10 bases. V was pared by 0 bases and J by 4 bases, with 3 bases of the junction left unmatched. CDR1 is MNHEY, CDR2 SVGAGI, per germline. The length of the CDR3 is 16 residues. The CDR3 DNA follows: TGTGCCAGCAGTTACTCCGGGACAGGGGACGGAAACACCATATATTTT. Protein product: CASSYSGTGDGNTIYF.

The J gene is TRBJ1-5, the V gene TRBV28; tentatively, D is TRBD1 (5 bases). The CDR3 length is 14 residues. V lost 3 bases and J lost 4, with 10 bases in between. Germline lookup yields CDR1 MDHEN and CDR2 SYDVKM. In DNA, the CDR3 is TGTGCCAGCAGTTTCGGGGGGGAAAATCAGCCCCAGCATTTT. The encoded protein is CASSFGGENQPQHF.

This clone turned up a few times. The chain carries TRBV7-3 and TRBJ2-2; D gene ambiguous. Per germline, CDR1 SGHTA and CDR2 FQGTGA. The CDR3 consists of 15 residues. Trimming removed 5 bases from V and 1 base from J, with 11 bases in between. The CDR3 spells CASSLSYMNTGELFF. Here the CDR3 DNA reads TGTGCCAGCAGCCTCAGCTACATGAACACCGGGGAGCTGTTTTTT. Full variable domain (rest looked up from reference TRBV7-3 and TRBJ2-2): GAGVSQTPSNKVTEKGKYVELRCDPISGHTALYWYRQSLGQGPEFLIYFQGTGAADDSGLPNDRFFAVRPEGSVSTLKIQRTERGDSAVYLCASSLSYMNTGELFFGEGSRLTVL.

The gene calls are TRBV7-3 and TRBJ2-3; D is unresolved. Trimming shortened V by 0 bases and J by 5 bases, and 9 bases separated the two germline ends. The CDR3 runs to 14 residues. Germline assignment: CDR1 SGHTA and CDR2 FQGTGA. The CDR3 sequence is CASSLTLGGDTQYF. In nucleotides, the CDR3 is TGTGCCAGCAGCTTAACGCTGGGCGGAGATACGCAGTATTTT.

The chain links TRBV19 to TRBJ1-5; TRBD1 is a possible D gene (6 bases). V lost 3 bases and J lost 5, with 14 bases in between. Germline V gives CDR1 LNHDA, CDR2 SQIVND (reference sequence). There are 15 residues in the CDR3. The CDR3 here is CASSIYHRVDQPQHF. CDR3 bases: TGTGCCAGTAGTATCTACCACAGGGTAGATCAGCCCCAGCATTTT.

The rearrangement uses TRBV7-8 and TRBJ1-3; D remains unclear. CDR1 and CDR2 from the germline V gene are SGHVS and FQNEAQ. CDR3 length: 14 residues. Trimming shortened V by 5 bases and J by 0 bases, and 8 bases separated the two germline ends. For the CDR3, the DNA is TGTGCCAGCAGCCCCACATTCTCTGGAAACACCATATATTTT. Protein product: CASSPTFSGNTIYF.

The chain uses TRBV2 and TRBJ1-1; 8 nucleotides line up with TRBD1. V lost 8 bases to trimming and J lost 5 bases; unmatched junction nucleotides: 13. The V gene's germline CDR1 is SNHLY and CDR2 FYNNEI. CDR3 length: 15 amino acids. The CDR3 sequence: CASLPTGGVGTEAFF. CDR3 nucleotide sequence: TGTGCCAGCCTACCAACAGGGGGAGTAGGAACTGAAGCTTTCTTT.